The source of this T cell receptor beta chain is a study of CXCR3-negative and CXCR3-positive naive CD8 T cells. With respect to this clonotype: As yet, its antigen is unknown.

UMI-labeled 5' RACE yielded the TRB cDNA libraries. TCRdb reanalyzed the 5' RACE reads, giving one entry per CDR3 protein sequence and no DNA. This sample carries some 39,000 distinct CDR3 sequences, with 1.5% to 2% going to the ten biggest clones. This CDR3 is built from 17 residues. Germline V lookup: CDR1 SGHDN, CDR2 FVKESK. General study results and limits: Relative to memory CD8+ cells, whose diversity was much lower, both naive subsets had comparably high diversity.

This receptor was obtained from a human donor in good health. Some clones in this sample may be carry-over from other donors' samples. The V call is TRBV14, the J call TRBJ1-2; without DNA, the TCRdb call of TRBD1 cannot be checked. The sample consisted of naive CXCR3- CD8+ T cells from blood. Subset specified: CD45RO-CCR7+CD27+CD95- naive CD8+ T cells lacking CXCR3 (TNR3-). The CDR3 sequence: CASSQAGQVEPDYGYTF.